The 31 T cell receptor beta chains below all came from one sample that was sequenced in a study of T cell repertoires in cytomegalovirus infection. One entry per CDR3 protein, called by TCRdb with MiXCR from the reads. The sample contains about 180,000 distinct CDR3 sequences, roughly a sixth of which appear only once. Input material: CD8+ T cells from PBMCs. The receptors shown here come from a human donor in good health (CMV status not recorded). Some clones in this sample may be carry-over from other donors' samples.

This clonotype was observed a handful of times. The CDR3 coding sequence is TGTGCCAGCAGTTACCCGCCCCGGGGGAGCTCCTACGAGCAGTACTTC. Residues: CASSYPPRGSSYEQYF. The V call is TRBV6-6, the J call TRBJ2-7, with D possibly TRBD2 on 6 matching bases. Germline V lookup: CDR1 MNHNY, CDR2 SVGAGI (reference sequence). The V end lost 2 bases, the J end lost 0 bases, and 14 bases lay between the germline ends. The CDR3 consists of 16 residues.

This sequence joins TRBV7-6 and TRBJ2-3; 7 nucleotides match TRBD1. The V gene's germline CDR1 is SGHVS and CDR2 FNYEAQ. The CDR3 loop spans 15 amino acids. V dropped 5 bases and J dropped 0; count of bases not matched to a gene: 5. CDR3 nucleotide sequence: TGTGCCAGCAGCGGAACAGGGGAAAGCACAGATACGCAGTATTTT. It specifies CASSGTGESTDTQYF.

This clonotype has just a few counts. The junction shows a germline mismatch at one end, possibly a read error. The chain is built from TRBV20-1 and TRBJ1-1; 7 nucleotides agree with TRBD1. The germline CDR1 and CDR2 sequences are DFQATT and SNEGSKA (reference sequence). The CDR3 totals 12 residues. As DNA, the CDR3 is TGCAGCGCTACGGGCCAGGGGGTTGAAGCTTTCTTT. This gives the protein CSATGQGVEAFF.

This chain joins TRBV28 and TRBJ1-1, with TRBD1 matching over 10 bases. This CDR3 is 13 amino acids long. From germline, CDR1 is MDHEN and CDR2 SYDVKM. The trim removed 7 bases at V and 7 bases at J, leaving 6 bases unmatched. CDR3 in DNA: TGTGCCAGCAAGGCGACAGGGGGCGTTGAAGCTTTCTTT. Translated: CASKATGGVEAFF.

V gene TRBV27 combines with J gene TRBJ1-1; TRBD1 matches at 8 bases. CDR1 and CDR2 from the germline V gene are MNHEY and SMNVEV (reference sequence). Trimming removed 5 bases from V and 4 bases from J; junction bases left unmatched: 6. The CDR3 has 14 amino acids. The CDR3 bases are TGTGCCAGCAGTGTGGACAGGGTTGGCACTGAAGCTTTCTTT. Its protein product is CASSVDRVGTEAFF.

The gene calls are TRBV19 and TRBJ1-1, with D unclear. V lost 4 bases and J 1 base, leaving 7 bases between the germline ends. The CDR3 has 13 residues. Germline-derived CDR1 and CDR2 are LNHDA and SQIVND (reference sequence). Written as DNA, the CDR3 is TGTGCCAGTAGTAAGATTACGAACACTGAAGCTTTCTTT. Translated: CASSKITNTEAFF.

In its sample, this clonotype was seen many times. The rearrangement joins TRBV7-8 to TRBJ2-7; D uncertain. Trimming removed 4 bases at V and 6 bases at J, with 7 bases between. This CDR3 spans 11 amino acids. Per the germline V gene, CDR1 is SGHVS and CDR2 is FQNEAQ. This CDR3 is CASSSGREQYF. CDR3 in DNA: TGTGCCAGCAGCTCTGGTCGCGAGCAGTACTTC.

The chain has TRBV6-2 or TRBV6-3 and TRBJ2-2, with D tentatively TRBD1 (5 bases). The CDR3 loop spans 13 amino acids. Germline V lookup: CDR1 MNHEY, CDR2 SVGEGT. Trimming stripped 6 bases from V and 2 bases from J, with 7 bases between. The CDR3 region has the DNA TGTGCCAGCAGGGGGCTAAACACCGGGGAGCTGTTTTTT. Protein: CASRGLNTGELFF.

The chain is built from TRBV6-2 or TRBV6-3 and TRBJ2-7; D not resolved. Germline V gene lookup returns CDR1 MNHEY and CDR2 SVGEGT. CDR3 length: 13 amino acids. Trimming pared 4 bases from V and 3 bases from J, leaving 10 bases between. CDR3 in DNA: TGTGCCAGCAGTTTTGAAGGGCTCTACGAGCAGTACTTC. Translated: CASSFEGLYEQYF.

This clonotype was seen more than once but under ten times. The J gene is TRBJ2-3, the V gene TRBV7-2; 7 bases are shared with TRBD1. With V trimmed by 2 bases and J by 0 bases, 5 bases remained unmatched. The CDR3 runs 16 residues. CDR1 is SGHTA, CDR2 FQGNSA, per germline. The CDR3 is CASSLRGPPSTDTQYF. Here the CDR3 DNA reads TGTGCCAGCAGCTTAAGGGGGCCCCCGAGCACAGATACGCAGTATTTT. The entire variable domain, with the rest obtained from reference TRBV7-2 and TRBJ2-3, is as follows: GAGVSQSPSNKVTEKGKDVELRCDPISGHTALYWYRQSLGQGLEFLIYFQGNSAPDKSGLPSDRFSAERTGGSVSTLTIQRTQQEDSAVYLCASSLRGPPSTDTQYFGPGTRLTVL.

This clonotype was seen a handful of times. This chain links TRBV13 with TRBJ1-2; D remains ambiguous. CDR1 is PRHDT and CDR2 is FYEKMQ in the germline V gene (reference sequence). The CDR3 is 15 amino acids. Trimming stripped 5 bases from V and 4 bases from J, with 17 bases between. CDR3 DNA sequence: TGTGCCAGCAGCCCCCGTATGGGGTTGAGCTATGGCTACACCTTC. Its translation: CASSPRMGLSYGYTF.

This clonotype showed up many times. The chain recombines TRBV12-3 or TRBV12-4 with TRBJ2-7; D might be TRBD1 or TRBD2, each matching 5 bases. The CDR3 is 13 residues long. Trimming stripped 6 bases from V and 4 bases from J, with 13 bases between. CDR3 bases: TGTGCCAGCAGCCCGGGGCAATCTTACGAGCAGTACTTC. Protein: CASSPGQSYEQYF.

This clonotype was detected only a few times. V is TRBV6-1 and J is TRBJ2-5, with D hard to call. The germline gives CDR1 MNHNS, CDR2 SASEGT. Trimming removed 3 bases from V and 1 base from J, with 15 bases in between. The CDR3 consists of 16 residues. CDR3 sequence: CASSDLGGTFQETQYF. In DNA, the CDR3 is TGTGCCAGCAGTGACTTGGGTGGTACCTTCCAAGAGACCCAGTACTTC.

This clonotype was counted only a few times. This chain joins TRBV25-1 and TRBJ1-1, with D possibly TRBD1 on 6 matching bases. The germline V gene has CDR1 MGHDK and CDR2 SYGVNS. Trimming pared 1 base from V and 2 bases from J, leaving 8 bases between. This CDR3 spans 14 amino acids. The CDR3 sequence is CASSESGVNTEAFF. CDR3 in DNA: TGTGCCAGCAGTGAATCAGGGGTAAACACTGAAGCTTTCTTT.

This clonotype came up a few times. The chain couples TRBV9 to TRBJ1-1, with D maybe TRBD1 (5 bases). V was trimmed by 4 bases and J by 2 bases, leaving 12 bases between them. The germline gives CDR1 SGDLS, CDR2 YYNGEE. This CDR3 is built from 14 residues. CDR3 nucleotide sequence: TGTGCCAGCAGCCCAGGACACCAAAACACTGAAGCTTTCTTT. It translates to CASSPGHQNTEAFF.

This sequence joins TRBV28 and TRBJ2-3; maybe TRBD1 (6 bases). Trimming removed 6 bases at V and 6 bases at J, with 19 bases between. The CDR3 is 15 amino acids. Per germline, CDR1 MDHEN and CDR2 SYDVKM. CDR3 sequence reads: CASSTPDRLRDTQYF. Here the CDR3 DNA reads TGTGCCAGCAGCACTCCGGACAGACTGCGGGATACGCAGTATTTT. The whole variable domain, filled in from reference TRBV28 and TRBJ2-3, reads DVKVTQSSRYLVKRTGEKVFLECVQDMDHENMFWYRQDPGLGLRLIYFSYDVKMKEKGDIPEGYSVSREKKERFSLILESASTNQTSMYLCASSTPDRLRDTQYFGPGTRLTVL.

Only a few counts were recorded for this clonotype. The V call is TRBV6-6, the J call TRBJ2-2; perhaps TRBD1 as D (5 bases). The germline gives CDR1 MNHNY, CDR2 SVGAGI (reference sequence). This CDR3 is 13 amino acids long. Here the CDR3 reads CSSCDSDTGELFF. CDR3 coding DNA: TGTTCCTCGTGTGACAGCGACACCGGGGAGCTGTTTTTT.

The table lists this clonotype with a few counts. The chain links TRBV7-2 to TRBJ2-3; TRBD2 might be the D (6 bases). Germline CDR1 is SGHTA and CDR2 is FQGNSA. The V end was cut by 5 bases, the J end by 6 bases, with 18 bases between. The CDR3 totals 15 residues. The CDR3, as DNA: TGTGCCAGCAGCCATAGCGGCTCTAGGTTGGATACGCAGTATTTT. It translates to CASSHSGSRLDTQYF.

The chain combines TRBV27 with TRBJ1-1; 8 bases line up with TRBD1. The CDR3 length is 14 residues. Germline V gene lookup returns CDR1 MNHEY and CDR2 SMNVEV (reference sequence). The ends lost 4 bases at V and 2 bases at J; junction bases unmatched: 3. The CDR3 is CASSSDRANTEAFF. The CDR3 DNA sequence: TGTGCCAGCAGTTCGGACAGGGCTAACACTGAAGCTTTCTTT.

This clonotype was observed a few times. V and J are TRBV10-3 and TRBJ1-2, with D tentatively TRBD1 (5 bases). Looked up from germline, CDR1 is ENHRY and CDR2 is SYGVKD. CDR3 length: 14 amino acids. Trimming cost V 5 bases and J 0 bases, with 10 bases left between them. CDR3 coding DNA: TGTGCCATCAGTCAGGGTTACGCTAACTATGGCTACACCTTC. It encodes CAISQGYANYGYTF.

This clonotype occurred a few times. This chain links TRBV6-2 or TRBV6-3 with TRBJ2-2, with TRBD1 matching over 7 bases. CDR1 and CDR2 from the germline V gene are MNHEY and SVGEGT. J lost 6 bases, V lost 2 bases, and 3 bases had no gene match. The CDR3 length is 14 residues. The CDR3 loop reads CASSYNRGAGELFF. The CDR3 DNA follows: TGTGCCAGCAGTTACAACAGGGGTGCCGGGGAGCTGTTTTTT.

The chain has TRBV12-3 or TRBV12-4 and TRBJ1-1; D may be TRBD1 (6 bases). The length of the CDR3 is 12 residues. V was trimmed by 3 bases and J by 7 bases, leaving 9 bases between them. The CDR3 nucleotides are TGTGCCAGCAGTTTGGGGGCAGGTGAAGCTTTCTTT. Translation: CASSLGAGEAFF.

This chain joins TRBV4-1 and TRBJ2-3, with D perhaps matching TRBD1 (5 bases). The CDR3 covers 14 residues. V lost 6 bases, J lost 2 bases, and 12 bases lay in between. Per the germline V gene, CDR1 is MGHRA and CDR2 is YSYEKL. The CDR3 sequence is CASRTTDTTDTQYF. The CDR3 DNA reads TGCGCCAGCAGAACCACGGACACCACAGATACGCAGTATTTT.

This clonotype was seen a few times. The chain couples TRBV7-3 to TRBJ2-1; TRBD1 might be the D (5 bases). Germline V gene sequence: CDR1 SGHTA, CDR2 FQGTGA. V was trimmed by 5 bases and J by 0 bases, leaving 11 bases between them. The CDR3 extends over 15 amino acids. The CDR3 is CASSATDSSYNEQFF. The CDR3, as DNA: TGTGCCAGCAGCGCGACAGATAGCTCCTACAATGAGCAGTTCTTC. Based on the CDR3 plus reference TRBV7-3 and TRBJ2-1, the full variable domain is GAGVSQTPSNKVTEKGKYVELRCDPISGHTALYWYRQSLGQGPEFLIYFQGTGAADDSGLPNDRFFAVRPEGSVSTLKIQRTERGDSAVYLCASSATDSSYNEQFFGPGTRLTVL.

The V gene is TRBV29-1, the J gene TRBJ1-2, with TRBD1 identical over 7 bases. This CDR3 spans 11 amino acids. Germline values: CDR1 SQVTM, CDR2 ANQGSEA. V gave up 7 bases and J gave up 8 bases; unmatched junction bases: 7. The DNA for the CDR3 is TGCAGCGACCAAGGGGGCGGGGGCTACACCTTC. Amino acid sequence: CSDQGGGGYTF. The full variable domain, completed using reference TRBV29-1 and TRBJ1-2, is SAVISQKPSRDICQRGTSLTIQCQVDSQVTMMFWYRQQPGQSLTLIATANQGSEATYESGFVIDKFPISRPNLTFSTLTVSNMSPEDSSIYLCSDQGGGGYTFGSGTRLTVV.

The chain links TRBV7-2 to TRBJ2-5, with TRBD1 matching 7 bases. This CDR3 is 17 amino acids long. Unmatched junction bases numbered 15, after V lost 5 bases and J lost 3 bases. CDR1 and CDR2 from the germline V gene are SGHTA and FQGNSA. CDR3 in amino acids: CASSQTLTGTDKETQYF. CDR3 bases: TGTGCCAGCAGCCAAACACTGACCGGGACAGACAAAGAGACCCAGTACTTC.

J is TRBJ2-5 and V is TRBV24-1, with 8 positions matching TRBD2. The CDR3 has 16 amino acids. Germline CDR1 and CDR2: KGHDR and SFDVKD. V trimming: 0 bases; J trimming: 2 bases; junction bases outside the gene matches: 4. CDR3 loop: CATSDLGRGGQETQYF. The CDR3 DNA reads TGTGCCACCAGTGATTTGGGTCGGGGGGGACAAGAGACCCAGTACTTC.

The chain employs TRBV5-6 and TRBJ2-7; D possibly corresponds to TRBD1 (5 bases). Trimming took 1 base from V and 5 from J, leaving 10 bases between them. Germline V lookup: CDR1 SGHDT, CDR2 YYEEEE. The CDR3 runs 13 residues. CDR3 in amino acids: CASSLSQGHEQYF. DNA of the CDR3: TGTGCCAGCAGCTTGTCTCAGGGCCACGAGCAGTACTTC.

This clonotype was counted between two and nine times. This chain uses TRBV7-9 with TRBJ2-4, with D hard to call. This CDR3 spans 16 amino acids. Germline loops: CDR1 SEHNR, CDR2 FQNEAQ (reference sequence). V was trimmed by 4 bases and J by 2 bases, leaving 15 bases between them. CDR3 sequence: CASSSSGPNPKNIQYF. CDR3 in DNA: TGTGCCAGCAGCTCCTCAGGACCCAATCCCAAAAACATTCAGTACTTC.

The chain joins TRBV29-1 to TRBJ1-2, with D unclear. CDR3 length: 12 amino acids. V was trimmed by 1 base and J by 8 bases, leaving 11 bases between them. The germline CDR1 and CDR2 sequences are SQVTM and ANQGSEA. This CDR3 is CSVEGIKSGYTF. CDR3 bases: TGCAGCGTTGAAGGGATAAAGAGCGGCTACACCTTC.

The table lists this clonotype with a few counts. This sequence joins TRBV11-2 and TRBJ2-1; 8 positions agree with TRBD2. Germline V gene lookup returns CDR1 SGHAT and CDR2 FQNNGV. J gave up 6 bases and V 6 bases, and 7 bases lay outside the gene matches. The CDR3 is made up of 14 amino acids. The CDR3 DNA is TGTGCCAGCAGGATTACGGGGGGGGGCAATGAGCAGTTCTTC. Its protein is CASRITGGGNEQFF.